Listed below are T cell receptor beta chains from one sample, sequenced in a study of blood T cell repertoires in COVID-19. Clones were read by immunoSEQ multiplex PCR, and TCRdb kept only the in-frame ones, dropping some. The sample yields some 310,000 clones, under 90% seen once. Sequencing used peripheral blood. The receptors originated from a woman aged 30 to 39 with COVID-19, enrolled during active disease. CDR3s include the opening cysteine and the closing phenylalanine or tryptophan. The order of the fields is D gene, J gene, V gene, clone size, CDR3 protein, CDR3 DNA. D genes are given only for firm matches. Clone size is given for some rows only: seen once, a few or many times, or a class if the clone is expanded.

>TRBD2|TRBJ2-7|TRBV6-7|.
CASSSVLAGGSYEQYF
TGTGCCAGCAGTTCCGTCCTAGCGGGAGGATCCTACGAGCAGTACTTC
>.|TRBJ2-7|TRBV2|.
CASSEWGGQPISYEQYF
TGTGCCAGCAGTGAATGGGGGGGGCAACCCATCTCCTACGAGCAGTACTTC
>TRBD1|TRBJ2-7|TRBV14|.
CASSQDRSDRDSYEQYF
TGTGCCAGCAGCCAAGATAGGTCGGACAGGGACTCCTACGAGCAGTACTTC
>TRBD1|TRBJ1-2|TRBV6-6|few
CASRRSGTGVVNGYTF
TGTGCCAGTCGTCGATCCGGGACAGGGGTGGTGAATGGCTACACCTTC
>TRBD1|TRBJ1-5|TRBV5-6|.
CASSLFTGDIQPQHF
TGTGCCAGCAGCTTGTTTACAGGGGATATCCAGCCCCAGCATTTT
>TRBD2|TRBJ2-1|TRBV6-5|once
CASSYSWEGQNEQFF
TGTGCCAGCAGTTACTCCTGGGAGGGCCAAAATGAGCAGTTCTTC
>TRBD1|TRBJ1-1|TRBV25-1|.
CASRSPQGKGDTEAFF
TGTGCCAGCAGGAGCCCACAGGGGAAGGGTGACACTGAAGCTTTCTTT
>.|TRBJ1-1|TRBV5-1|.
CASSLGYSGDTEAFF
TGCGCCAGCAGCTTGGGGTATTCGGGGGACACTGAAGCTTTCTTT
>.|TRBJ2-2|TRBV6-5|.
CASEYPPGELFF
TGTGCCAGCGAGTACCCCCCCGGGGAGCTGTTTTTT
>TRBD2|TRBJ2-1|TRBV20-1|.
CSASPLRTSARDEQFF
TGCAGTGCTAGTCCATTGAGGACTAGCGCTAGAGATGAGCAGTTCTTC
>.|TRBJ2-7|TRBV10-1|.
CARPREPHYF
TGCGCCAGACCCCGGGAGCCTCATTACTTC
>TRBD2|TRBJ2-1|TRBV19|.
CAATSGRAGEQFF
TGTGCCGCGACTAGCGGGAGGGCCGGGGAGCAGTTCTTC
>TRBD1|TRBJ1-2|TRBV5-1|.
CASSPDRGGIDGYTF
TGCGCCAGCAGCCCCGACAGGGGAGGCATAGATGGCTACACCTTC
>.|TRBJ1-2|TRBV4-2|.
CASSQEYSGYTF
TGTGCCAGCAGCCAAGAGTACAGCGGCTACACCTTC
>.|TRBJ2-2|TRBV5-4|.
CASSLDGLQRANTGELFF
TGTGCCAGCAGCTTGGATGGACTCCAACGGGCGAACACCGGGGAGCTGTTTTTT
>.|TRBJ2-1|TRBV12-3/TRBV12-4|.
CASTRGYNEQFF
TGTGCCAGCACCCGGGGGTACAATGAGCAGTTCTTC
>.|TRBJ1-1|TRBV7-6|few
CASSLDAGPDTEAFF
TGTGCCAGCAGCTTAGATGCGGGGCCCGACACTGAAGCTTTCTTT
>.|TRBJ1-2|TRBV6-4|.
CASSPREGANYGYTF
TGTGCCAGCAGTCCAAGAGAGGGGGCTAACTATGGCTACACCTTC
>TRBD1|TRBJ1-1|TRBV19|.
CASSPRQGGTEAFF
TGTGCCAGTAGTCCTCGACAGGGGGGGACTGAAGCTTTCTTT
>.|TRBJ2-5|TRBV7-2|.
CASSLYYDRQETQYF
TGTGCCAGCAGCTTATACTACGACAGGCAAGAGACCCAGTACTTC
>TRBD1|TRBJ1-2|TRBV6-1|.
CASSEGQGDRAVYGYTF
TGTGCCAGCAGTGAGGGACAGGGGGATCGGGCTGTCTATGGCTACACCTTC
>TRBD2|TRBJ2-3|TRBV5-4|.
CASSSGLAGVLSQYF
TGTGCCAGCAGCTCGGGACTAGCGGGAGTTCTCTCGCAGTATTTT
>.|TRBJ2-1|TRBV7-8|.
CASSFATYNEQFF
TGTGCCAGCAGCTTCGCGACATACAATGAGCAGTTCTTC
>.|TRBJ2-7|TRBV11-2|.
CASSWGAGPRDEQYF
TGTGCCAGCAGCTGGGGTGCGGGACCGAGGGACGAGCAGTACTTC
>TRBD2|TRBJ2-3|TRBV29-1|.
CSVPAGGPATQYF
TGCAGCGTGCCGGCGGGAGGGCCCGCTACGCAGTATTTT
>TRBD2|TRBJ2-1|TRBV19|.
CASSIVPGLVVNEQFF
TGTGCCAGTAGTATAGTGCCGGGACTAGTTGTGAATGAGCAGTTCTTC
>.|TRBJ2-1|TRBV4-2|.
CASSQDWPSSYNEQFF
TGTGCCAGCAGCCAAGACTGGCCAAGCTCCTACAATGAGCAGTTCTTC
>TRBD2|TRBJ2-1|TRBV9|.
CASSVGRLAGGRNEQFF
TGTGCCAGCAGCGTAGGTAGACTAGCGGGAGGTCGGAATGAGCAGTTCTTC
>TRBD1|TRBJ1-4|TRBV19|.
CASSISGQGRLFF
TGTGCCAGTAGTATATCGGGACAGGGTAGACTGTTTTTT
>.|TRBJ2-7|TRBV7-9|.
CASSSGGSSYEQYF
TGTGCCAGCAGCTCCGGTGGTAGCTCCTACGAGCAGTACTTC
>TRBD1|TRBJ1-2|TRBV29-1|.
CSVDRNGTVCFWYGYTF
TGCAGCGTTGACCGAAACGGGACAGTATGTTTTTGGTATGGCTACACCTTC
>TRBD1|TRBJ1-5|TRBV18|few
CASSPAGTASNQPQHF
TGTGCCAGCTCACCAGCCGGGACAGCTTCCAATCAGCCCCAGCATTTT
>.|TRBJ2-1|TRBV5-1|.
CASSRDGGDYNEQFF
TGCGCCAGCAGTAGGGACGGCGGGGACTACAATGAGCAGTTCTTC
>TRBD1|TRBJ1-5|TRBV2|.
CASRGGQGRPQHF
TGTGCCAGCAGAGGCGGACAGGGGCGGCCCCAGCATTTT
>TRBD1|TRBJ1-1|TRBV12-3/TRBV12-4|.
CASSFPRGSAFF
TGTGCCAGCAGTTTCCCCAGGGGGTCGGCTTTCTTT
>TRBD1|TRBJ1-4|TRBV25-1|.
CASSAGTGVKLFF
TGTGCCAGCAGTGCGGGGACAGGGGTAAAACTGTTTTTT
>.|TRBJ1-4|TRBV4-2|.
CASSQGAARAPNEKLFF
TGTGCCAGCAGCCAAGGTGCGGCCAGGGCCCCTAATGAAAAACTGTTTTTT
>TRBD2|TRBJ2-7|TRBV29-1|.
CSVQPSGSSYEQYF
TGCAGCGTACAACCTAGCGGGAGCTCCTACGAGCAGTACTTC
>.|TRBJ1-1|TRBV27|.
CASSQQGIEAFF
TGTGCCAGCAGTCAGCAGGGAATTGAAGCTTTCTTT
>.|TRBJ1-2|TRBV5-4|.
CASSLATGNYGYTF
TGTGCCAGCAGCTTGGCGACGGGAAACTATGGCTACACCTTC
>.|TRBJ1-2|TRBV9|.
CASSVVEAGLFGYGYTF
TGTGCCAGCAGCGTCGTAGAGGCCGGACTTTTTGGCTATGGCTACACCTTC
>.|TRBJ2-1|TRBV27|.
CASSSIQNNEQFF
TGTGCCAGCAGTTCTATACAGAACAATGAGCAGTTCTTC
>TRBD1|TRBJ1-2|TRBV6-6|.
CASSYPPGTGDGYTF
TGTGCCAGCAGTTATCCACCCGGGACAGGGGATGGCTACACCTTC
>.|TRBJ2-5|TRBV18|once
CASSPLQETQYF
TGTGCCAGCTCACCTCTCCAAGAGACCCAGTACTTC
>TRBD1|TRBJ1-5|TRBV6-1|once
CASSEVLGQGGQPQHF
TGTGCCAGCAGTGAAGTTTTGGGACAGGGTGGTCAGCCCCAGCATTTT
>.|TRBJ1-3|TRBV5-1|.
CASSANRVLTGNTIYF
TGCGCCAGCAGCGCGAACAGGGTATTGACTGGAAACACCATATATTTT
>.|TRBJ1-3|TRBV7-2|.
CASSLAGGSSGNTIYF
TGTGCCAGCAGCTTAGCAGGAGGGAGCTCTGGAAACACCATATATTTT